This entry features one T cell receptor (beta chain) sequence. Its antigen remains unknown. The data stem from a study of cytomegalovirus exposure and HLA in healthy donors. PCR amplification relied on 60 Vbeta primers (plus 13 Jbeta primers). Repertoires were generated with immunoSEQ multiplex PCR, while TCRdb's copy carries only in-frame clones and drops some. The repertoire table contains 53,000 or so clones. The CDR3 loop spans 14 amino acids. Trimming took 3 bases from V and 5 from J, leaving 13 bases between them. Per the germline V gene, CDR1 is MNHEY and CDR2 is SVGAGI. Study-level findings and limits: Among the sequence variants, a highly shared cluster was likely an artifact of sequencing. Rarity held for most TCR sequences, but there were some public TCRs that occurred in many donors.

All the people who gave samples were healthy bone marrow donors. This sequence joins TRBV6-5 and TRBJ1-2; D not certain. Input material: PBMCs. The source of this sequence is a male donor in good health and CMV-seropositive. CDR3 loop: CASSYQATLYGYTF. The DNA of the CDR3 is TGTGCCAGCAGTTATCAGGCGACCCTTTATGGCTACACCTTC.